Presented here are 20 T cell receptor beta chains from one specimen sequenced in a study of CXCR3-negative and CXCR3-positive naive CD8 T cells. The TRB cDNA libraries were prepared by 5' RACE with UMI labels. TCRdb processed the 5' RACE reads again and assigns one entry to each CDR3 protein, with no DNA. This sample carries fewer than 55,000 distinct CDR3 sequences, with approximately 1.4% going to the ten biggest clones. What was sequenced was naive CXCR3- CD8+ T cells from blood. Sample subset: CD45RO-CCR7+CD27+CD95- naive CD8+ T cells lacking CXCR3 (TNR3-). The receptors originated from a human donor in good health. Some clones in this sample may be carry-over from other donors' samples.

The chain links TRBV12-3 or TRBV12-4 to TRBJ2-2; TCRdb outputs TRBD1, but without DNA this stays unchecked. The CDR3 has 13 residues. The CDR3 loop reads CASSFGGAGELFF.

The CDR3 sequence: CSARVEETQNTGELFF. The V gene is TRBV20-1, the J gene TRBJ2-2. The V gene's germline CDR1 is DFQATT and CDR2 SNEGSKA (reference sequence). The CDR3 runs 16 residues.

V usage is TRBV12-3 or TRBV12-4 and J usage is TRBJ2-7; with no DNA, the TCRdb D assignment of TRBD1 cannot be verified. This CDR3 region has 14 residues. CDR3 in amino acids: CASSFLPGDYEQYF.

The chain combines TRBV25-1 with TRBJ2-5; the TCRdb call, TRBD1, lacks DNA for checking. Germline CDR1 MGHDK, CDR2 SYGVNS. This CDR3 region has 14 residues. CDR3 loop: CASRETGEEETQYF.

The rearrangement joins TRBV29-1 to TRBJ2-2. The germline gives CDR1 SQVTM, CDR2 ANQGSEA. The CDR3 totals 12 residues. The CDR3 sequence is CSATANTGELFF.

The rearrangement joins TRBV9 to TRBJ2-5; TCRdb lists TRBD1, though no DNA is available to test this call. Germline-derived CDR1 and CDR2 are SGDLS and YYNGEE. There are 13 residues in the CDR3. The chain's CDR3 is CASSTGFKETQYF.

This clonotype shows up as medium-sized by frequency. The chain employs TRBV10-1 and TRBJ1-1; the D call of TRBD1 rests on TCRdb alone, since no DNA is present to check it. The length of the CDR3 is 16 residues. Germline V gene data show CDR1 as WNHNN and CDR2 as SYGVQD (reference sequence). The CDR3 region is CASSAISGTGITEAFF.

The chain uses TRBV11-2 and TRBJ2-7. The CDR3 is made up of 15 amino acids. CDR1 is SGHAT and CDR2 is FQNNGV in the germline V gene. The CDR3 sequence: CASSPEGITYYEQYF.

The chain carries TRBV7-9 and TRBJ1-1. CDR1 is SEHNR and CDR2 is FQNEAQ in the germline V gene (reference sequence). The CDR3 spans 17 residues. The chain's CDR3 is CASSFPEALPMNTEAFF.

The genes are TRBV15 and TRBJ2-7. This CDR3 spans 13 amino acids. The germline gives CDR1 LNHNV, CDR2 YYDKDF (reference sequence). CDR3 in amino acids: CATSTERAGEQYF.

This chain joins TRBV3-1 and TRBJ2-4; TCRdb returns TRBD1, unconfirmable since there is no DNA. Germline values: CDR1 LGHDT, CDR2 YNNKEL (reference sequence). CDR3 size: 19 residues. The CDR3 region is CASSPRRAPWADPKNIQYF.

The chain couples TRBV4-1 to TRBJ1-3. The CDR3 covers 14 residues. Germline lookup yields CDR1 MGHRA and CDR2 YSYEKL. The CDR3 spells CASSQGPREYTIYF.

According to its frequency, this clonotype is medium-sized. The rearrangement uses TRBV11-3 and TRBJ2-1; TCRdb's assignment of TRBD2 cannot be checked, as there is no DNA. Germline assignment: CDR1 SGHNT and CDR2 YENEEA. The CDR3 loop spans 16 amino acids. The CDR3 is CASSPGLNPTYNEQFF.

CDR3 protein: CASSQAAYTEAFF. This chain uses TRBV4-3 with TRBJ1-1. The CDR3 sequence is 13 residues long. CDR1 is LGHNA and CDR2 is YSLEER in the germline V gene.

V usage is TRBV7-6 and J usage is TRBJ2-1; the TCRdb call, TRBD2, lacks DNA for checking. Looked up from germline, CDR1 is SGHVS and CDR2 is FNYEAQ. The CDR3 extends over 15 amino acids. The CDR3 sequence is CASSSRLAGNNEQFF.

The chain carries TRBV29-1 and TRBJ2-7. This CDR3 has 13 amino acids. CDR1 and CDR2 from the germline V gene are SQVTM and ANQGSEA. The CDR3 region is CSVSEAYSYEQYF.

The CDR3 sequence is CASSLVGPTGYEQYF. The V gene is TRBV7-9, the J gene TRBJ2-7; TCRdb returns TRBD2, unconfirmable since there is no DNA. The germline gives CDR1 SEHNR, CDR2 FQNEAQ (reference sequence). This CDR3 has 15 amino acids.

The chain has TRBV7-8 and TRBJ2-3; TCRdb reports TRBD1, a call that lacks DNA to check it against. CDR1 SGHVS and CDR2 FQNEAQ come from the germline V gene. The CDR3 length is 16 residues. CDR3 residues: CASSLETGGGWDTQYF.

V and J are TRBV5-5 and TRBJ2-1. The germline V gene encodes CDR1 SGHKS and CDR2 YYEKEE (reference sequence). CDR3 length equals 15 residues. CDR3 residues: CASSPYGSSYNEQFF.

The rearrangement links TRBV5-1 to TRBJ2-7. Germline V gene lookup returns CDR1 SGHRS and CDR2 YFSETQ. The CDR3 has 13 amino acids. This CDR3 reads CASSYDSSYEQYF. Full variable domain (missing parts from reference TRBV5-1 and TRBJ2-7): KAGVTQTPRYLIKTRGQQVTLSCSPISGHRSVSWYQQTPGQGLQFLFEYFSETQRNKGNFPGRFSGRQFSNSRSEMNVSTLELGDSALYLCASSYDSSYEQYFGPGTRLTVT.